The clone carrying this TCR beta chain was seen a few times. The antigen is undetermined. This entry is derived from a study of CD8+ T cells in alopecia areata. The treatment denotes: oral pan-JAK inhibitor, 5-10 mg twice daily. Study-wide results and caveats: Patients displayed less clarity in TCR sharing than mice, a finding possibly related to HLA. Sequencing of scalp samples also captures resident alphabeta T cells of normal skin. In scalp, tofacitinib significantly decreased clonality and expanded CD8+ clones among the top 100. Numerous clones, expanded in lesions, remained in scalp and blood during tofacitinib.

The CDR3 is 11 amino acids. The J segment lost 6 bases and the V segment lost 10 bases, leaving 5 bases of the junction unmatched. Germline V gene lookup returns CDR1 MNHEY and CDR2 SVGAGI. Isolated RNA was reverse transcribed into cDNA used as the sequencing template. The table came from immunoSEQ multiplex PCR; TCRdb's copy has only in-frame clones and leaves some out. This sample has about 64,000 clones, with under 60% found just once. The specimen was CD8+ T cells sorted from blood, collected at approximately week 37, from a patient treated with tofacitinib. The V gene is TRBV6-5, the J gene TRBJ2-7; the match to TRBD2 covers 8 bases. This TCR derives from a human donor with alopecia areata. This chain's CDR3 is CATRAGGEQYF. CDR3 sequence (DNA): TGTGCCACCCGGGCGGGAGGCGAGCAGTACTTC.